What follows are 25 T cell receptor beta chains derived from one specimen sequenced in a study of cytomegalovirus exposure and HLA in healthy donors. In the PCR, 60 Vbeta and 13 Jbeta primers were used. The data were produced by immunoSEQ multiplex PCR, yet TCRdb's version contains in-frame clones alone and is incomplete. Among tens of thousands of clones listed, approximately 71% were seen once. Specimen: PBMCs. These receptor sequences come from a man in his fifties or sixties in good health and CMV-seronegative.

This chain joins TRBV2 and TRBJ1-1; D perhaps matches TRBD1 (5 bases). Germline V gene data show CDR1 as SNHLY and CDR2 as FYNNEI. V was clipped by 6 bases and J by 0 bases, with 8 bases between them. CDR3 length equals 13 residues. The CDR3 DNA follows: TGTGCCAGCAGAACCAGGGTGAACACTGAAGCTTTCTTT. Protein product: CASRTRVNTEAFF.

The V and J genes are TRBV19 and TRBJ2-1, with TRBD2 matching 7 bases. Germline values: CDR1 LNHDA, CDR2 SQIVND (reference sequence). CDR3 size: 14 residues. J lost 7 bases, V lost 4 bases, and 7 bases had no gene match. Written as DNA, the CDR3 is TGTGCCAGTAGTACAGGACTAGTCTGGAATGAGCAGTTCTTC. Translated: CASSTGLVWNEQFF.

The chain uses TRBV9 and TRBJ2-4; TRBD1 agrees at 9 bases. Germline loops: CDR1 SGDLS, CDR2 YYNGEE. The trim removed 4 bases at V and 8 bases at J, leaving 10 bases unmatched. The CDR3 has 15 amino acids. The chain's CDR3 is CASSPGQGVIDIQYF. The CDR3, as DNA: TGTGCCAGCAGCCCGGGACAGGGAGTTATAGACATTCAGTACTTC.

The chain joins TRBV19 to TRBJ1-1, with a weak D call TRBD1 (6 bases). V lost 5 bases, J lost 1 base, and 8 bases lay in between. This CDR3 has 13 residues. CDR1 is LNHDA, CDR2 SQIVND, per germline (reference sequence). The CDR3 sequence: CASSQGPNTEAFF. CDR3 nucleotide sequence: TGTGCCAGTAGTCAGGGGCCGAACACTGAAGCTTTCTTT.

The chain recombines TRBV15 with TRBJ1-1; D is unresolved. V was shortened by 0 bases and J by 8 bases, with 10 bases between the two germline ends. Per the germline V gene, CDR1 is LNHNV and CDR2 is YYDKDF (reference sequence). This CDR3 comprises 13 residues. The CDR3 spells CATSRDPAGEAFF. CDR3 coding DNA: TGTGCCACCAGCAGAGATCCCGCGGGAGAAGCTTTCTTT. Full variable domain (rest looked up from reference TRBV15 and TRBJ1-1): DAMVIQNPRYQVTQFGKPVTLSCSQTLNHNVMYWYQQKSSQAPKLLFHYYDKDFNNEADTPDNFQSRRPNTSFCFLDIRSPGLGDTAMYLCATSRDPAGEAFFGQGTRLTVV.

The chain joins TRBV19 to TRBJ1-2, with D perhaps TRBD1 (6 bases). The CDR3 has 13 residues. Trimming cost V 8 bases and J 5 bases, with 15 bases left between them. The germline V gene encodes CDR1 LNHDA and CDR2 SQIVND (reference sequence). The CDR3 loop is CASGAGVGYGYTF. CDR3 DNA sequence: TGTGCCAGTGGAGCAGGGGTGGGTTATGGCTACACCTTC.

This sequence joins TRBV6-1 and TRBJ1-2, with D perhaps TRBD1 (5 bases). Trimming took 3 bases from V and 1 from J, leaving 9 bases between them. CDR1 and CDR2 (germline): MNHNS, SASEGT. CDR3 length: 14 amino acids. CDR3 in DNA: TGTGCCAGCAGTGAGTACAGGAGTAACTATGGCTACACCTTC. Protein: CASSEYRSNYGYTF.

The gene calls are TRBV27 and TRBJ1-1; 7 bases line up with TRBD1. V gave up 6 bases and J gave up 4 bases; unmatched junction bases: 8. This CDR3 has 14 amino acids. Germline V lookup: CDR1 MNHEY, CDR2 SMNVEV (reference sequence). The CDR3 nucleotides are TGTGCCAGCAGGATTAACAGGGGAGGCACTGAAGCTTTCTTT. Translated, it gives CASRINRGGTEAFF.

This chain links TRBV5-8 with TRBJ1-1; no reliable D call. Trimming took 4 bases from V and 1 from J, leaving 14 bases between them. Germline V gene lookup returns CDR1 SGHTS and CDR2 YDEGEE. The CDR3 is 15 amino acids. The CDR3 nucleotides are TGTGCCAGCAGCCTCTCCCCCCGGGGGAACACTGAAGCTTTCTTT. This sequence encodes CASSLSPRGNTEAFF.

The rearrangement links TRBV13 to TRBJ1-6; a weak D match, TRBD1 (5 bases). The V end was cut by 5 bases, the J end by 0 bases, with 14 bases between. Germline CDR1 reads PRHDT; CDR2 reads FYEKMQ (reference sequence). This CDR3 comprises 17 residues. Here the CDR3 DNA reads TGTGCCAGCAGCCAATGGGGAAGGGGCTCCTATAATTCACCCCTCCACTTT. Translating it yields CASSQWGRGSYNSPLHF.

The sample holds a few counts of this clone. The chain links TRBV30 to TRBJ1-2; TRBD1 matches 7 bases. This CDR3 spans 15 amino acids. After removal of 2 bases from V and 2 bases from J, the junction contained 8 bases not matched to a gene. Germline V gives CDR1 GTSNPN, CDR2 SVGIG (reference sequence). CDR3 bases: TGTGCCTGGAGTCCTTGGGACAGACGAAACTATGGCTACACCTTC. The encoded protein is CAWSPWDRRNYGYTF.

The CDR3 region has the DNA TGTGCCAGCAGCCAAGCCTCGTACGAGCAGTACTTC. Translating gives CASSQASYEQYF. The chain carries TRBV14 and TRBJ2-7; D remains ambiguous. V was pared by 1 base and J by 4 bases, with 5 bases between. Germline CDR1 reads SGHDN; CDR2 reads FVKESK. The CDR3 has 12 residues.

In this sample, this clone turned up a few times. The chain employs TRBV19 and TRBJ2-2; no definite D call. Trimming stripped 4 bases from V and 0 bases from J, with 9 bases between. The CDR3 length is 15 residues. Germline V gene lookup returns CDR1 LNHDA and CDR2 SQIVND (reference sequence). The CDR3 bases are TGTGCCAGTAGTACCAACGCGGCGAACACCGGGGAGCTGTTTTTT. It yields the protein CASSTNAANTGELFF.

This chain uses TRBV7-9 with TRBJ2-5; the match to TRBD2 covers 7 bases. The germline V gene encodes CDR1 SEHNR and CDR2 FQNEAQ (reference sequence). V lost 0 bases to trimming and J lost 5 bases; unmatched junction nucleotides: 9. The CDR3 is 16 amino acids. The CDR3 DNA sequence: TGTGCCAGCAGCTTAGCGGATAGAGCGGGGTATGAGACCCAGTACTTC. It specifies CASSLADRAGYETQYF.

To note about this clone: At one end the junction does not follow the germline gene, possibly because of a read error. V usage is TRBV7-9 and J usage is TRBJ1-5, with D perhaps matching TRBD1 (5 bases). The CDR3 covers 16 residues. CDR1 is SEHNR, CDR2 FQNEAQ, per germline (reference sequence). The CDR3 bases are TGTTCCAGCAGCTCGTCGGGGGATCTAAGCAATCAGCCCCAGCATTTT. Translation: CSSSSSGDLSNQPQHF.

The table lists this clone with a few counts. CDR3 sequence reads: CASGLGRQAGDTIYF. The CDR3, as DNA: TGTGCTAGTGGTTTGGGTCGACAGGCCGGAGACACCATATATTTT. The rearrangement joins TRBV12-5 to TRBJ1-3, with a possible D match to TRBD1 (6 bases). Germline assignment: CDR1 LGHNT and CDR2 FRNRAP. V lost 1 base and J lost 8, with 15 bases in between. The CDR3 has 15 amino acids.

CDR3 in DNA: TGTGCCAGCAGTAAAGACAGGGGTGGCTATGGCTACACCTTC. It codes for CASSKDRGGYGYTF. The V and J genes are TRBV6-5 and TRBJ1-2, with TRBD1 matching over 8 bases. CDR3 length: 14 residues. Unmatched junction bases numbered 6, after V lost 5 bases and J lost 4 bases. Germline CDR1 and CDR2: MNHEY and SVGAGI.

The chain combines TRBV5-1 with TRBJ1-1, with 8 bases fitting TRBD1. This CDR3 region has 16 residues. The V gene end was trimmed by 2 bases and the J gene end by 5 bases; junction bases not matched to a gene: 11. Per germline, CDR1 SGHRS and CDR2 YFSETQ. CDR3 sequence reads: CASSLGDRGGETEAFF. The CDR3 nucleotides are TGCGCCAGCAGCTTAGGAGACAGGGGAGGCGAGACTGAAGCTTTCTTT.

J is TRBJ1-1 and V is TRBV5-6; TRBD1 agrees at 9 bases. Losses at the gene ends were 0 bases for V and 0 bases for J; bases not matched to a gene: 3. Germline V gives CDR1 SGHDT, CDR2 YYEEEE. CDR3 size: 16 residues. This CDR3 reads CASSLEGTGMNTEAFF. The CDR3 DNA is TGTGCCAGCAGCTTGGAGGGGACAGGGATGAACACTGAAGCTTTCTTT.

CDR3 coding DNA: TGTGCCAGCAGCTTAGAGGGTAGGGGGTACACTGAAGCTTTCTTT. Its translation is CASSLEGRGYTEAFF. The chain combines TRBV7-9 with TRBJ1-1; weak D call: TRBD1 (6 bases). Germline V CDR1 and CDR2: SEHNR, FQNEAQ (reference sequence). Trimming pared 1 base from V and 3 bases from J, leaving 12 bases between. The CDR3 runs to 15 residues.

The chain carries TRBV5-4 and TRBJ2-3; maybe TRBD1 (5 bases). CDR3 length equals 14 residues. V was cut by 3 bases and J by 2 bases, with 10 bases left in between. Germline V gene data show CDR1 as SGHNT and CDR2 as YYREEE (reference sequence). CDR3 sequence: CASSSGADTDTQYF. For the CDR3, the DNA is TGTGCCAGCAGCTCTGGGGCGGACACAGATACGCAGTATTTT.

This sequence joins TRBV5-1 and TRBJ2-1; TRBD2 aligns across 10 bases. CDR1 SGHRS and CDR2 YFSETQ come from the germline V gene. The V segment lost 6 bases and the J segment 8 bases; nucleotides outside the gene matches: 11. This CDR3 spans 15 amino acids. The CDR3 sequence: CASTTSSGGWDEQFF. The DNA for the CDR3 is TGCGCCAGCACCACCTCTAGCGGGGGCTGGGATGAGCAGTTCTTC.

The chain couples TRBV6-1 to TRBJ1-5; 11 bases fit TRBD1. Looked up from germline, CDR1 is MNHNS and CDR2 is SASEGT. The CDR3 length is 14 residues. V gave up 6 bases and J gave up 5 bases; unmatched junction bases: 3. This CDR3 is CASSRDRGYQPQHF. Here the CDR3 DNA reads TGTGCCAGCAGCCGGGACAGGGGGTATCAGCCCCAGCATTTT.

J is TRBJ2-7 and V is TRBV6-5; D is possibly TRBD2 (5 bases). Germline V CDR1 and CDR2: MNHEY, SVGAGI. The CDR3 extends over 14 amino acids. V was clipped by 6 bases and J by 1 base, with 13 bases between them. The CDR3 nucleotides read TGTGCCAGCAGCCCCAGAGGGTATTCCTACGAGCAGTACTTC. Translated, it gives CASSPRGYSYEQYF.

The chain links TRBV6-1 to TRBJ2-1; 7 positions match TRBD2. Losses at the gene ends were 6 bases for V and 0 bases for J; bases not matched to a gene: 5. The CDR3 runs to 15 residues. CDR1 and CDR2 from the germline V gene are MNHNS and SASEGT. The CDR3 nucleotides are TGTGCCAGCAGCCTGGGGGGGAACTCCTACAATGAGCAGTTCTTC. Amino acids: CASSLGGNSYNEQFF.